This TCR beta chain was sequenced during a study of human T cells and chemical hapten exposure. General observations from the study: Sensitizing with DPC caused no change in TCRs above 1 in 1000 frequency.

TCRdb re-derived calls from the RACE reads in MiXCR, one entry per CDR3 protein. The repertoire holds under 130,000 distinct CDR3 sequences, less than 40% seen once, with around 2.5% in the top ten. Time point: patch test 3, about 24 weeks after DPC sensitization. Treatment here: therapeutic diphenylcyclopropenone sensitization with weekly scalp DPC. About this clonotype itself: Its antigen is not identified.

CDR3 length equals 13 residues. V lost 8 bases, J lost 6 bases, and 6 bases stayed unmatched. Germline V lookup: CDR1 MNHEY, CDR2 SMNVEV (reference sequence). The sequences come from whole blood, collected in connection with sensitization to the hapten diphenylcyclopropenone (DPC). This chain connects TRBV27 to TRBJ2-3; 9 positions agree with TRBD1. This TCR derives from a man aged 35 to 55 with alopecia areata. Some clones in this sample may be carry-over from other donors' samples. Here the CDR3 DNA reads TGTGCCAGCCGGGGACAGGGTGATGATACGCAGTATTTT. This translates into CASRGQGDDTQYF.